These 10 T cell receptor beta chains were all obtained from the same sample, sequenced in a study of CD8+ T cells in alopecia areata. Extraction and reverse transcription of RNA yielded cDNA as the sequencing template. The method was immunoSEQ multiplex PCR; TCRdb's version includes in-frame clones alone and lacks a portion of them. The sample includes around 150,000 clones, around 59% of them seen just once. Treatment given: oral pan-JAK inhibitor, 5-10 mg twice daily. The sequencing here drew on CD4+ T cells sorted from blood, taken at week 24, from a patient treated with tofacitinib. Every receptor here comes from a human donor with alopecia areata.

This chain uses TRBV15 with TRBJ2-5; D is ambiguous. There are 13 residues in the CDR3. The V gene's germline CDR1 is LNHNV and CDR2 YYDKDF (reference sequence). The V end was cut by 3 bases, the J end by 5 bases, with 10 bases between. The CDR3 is CATSSIRSETQYF. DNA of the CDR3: TGTGCCACCAGCAGTATCAGGAGTGAGACCCAGTACTTC.

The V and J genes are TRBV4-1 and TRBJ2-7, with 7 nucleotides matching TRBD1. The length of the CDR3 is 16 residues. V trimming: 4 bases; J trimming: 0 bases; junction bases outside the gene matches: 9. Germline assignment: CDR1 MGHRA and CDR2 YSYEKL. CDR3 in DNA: TGCGCCAGCAGCCGGCTAGGACAGGCCTCCTCCTACGAGCAGTACTTC. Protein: CASSRLGQASSYEQYF.

The CDR3 loop is CNGQGPFGYTF. The CDR3 region has the DNA TGCAACGGACAGGGACCTTTTGGCTACACCTTC. This chain uses TRBV29-1 with TRBJ1-2, with 8 bases fitting TRBD1. CDR3 length equals 11 residues. Germline assignment: CDR1 SQVTM and CDR2 ANQGSEA.

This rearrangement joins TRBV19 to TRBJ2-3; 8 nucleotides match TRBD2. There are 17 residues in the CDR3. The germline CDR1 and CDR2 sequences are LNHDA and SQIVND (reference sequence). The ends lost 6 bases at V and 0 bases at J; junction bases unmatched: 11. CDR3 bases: TGTGCCAGTAGGTCCTTTAGCGGGGTCTCTAGCACAGATACGCAGTATTTT. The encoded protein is CASRSFSGVSSTDTQYF.

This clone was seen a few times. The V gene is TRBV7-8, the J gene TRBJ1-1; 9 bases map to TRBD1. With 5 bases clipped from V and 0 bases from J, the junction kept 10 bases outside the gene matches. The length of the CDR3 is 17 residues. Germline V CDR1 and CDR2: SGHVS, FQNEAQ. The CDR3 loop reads CASSHGQGTTMNTEAFF. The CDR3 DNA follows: TGTGCCAGCAGCCATGGACAGGGGACAACCATGAACACTGAAGCTTTCTTT.

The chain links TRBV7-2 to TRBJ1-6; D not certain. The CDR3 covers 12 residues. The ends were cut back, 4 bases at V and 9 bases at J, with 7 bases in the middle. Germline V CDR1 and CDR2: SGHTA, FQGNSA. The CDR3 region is CASSSRGSPLHF. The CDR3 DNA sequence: TGTGCCAGCAGCTCACGAGGTTCACCCCTCCACTTT.

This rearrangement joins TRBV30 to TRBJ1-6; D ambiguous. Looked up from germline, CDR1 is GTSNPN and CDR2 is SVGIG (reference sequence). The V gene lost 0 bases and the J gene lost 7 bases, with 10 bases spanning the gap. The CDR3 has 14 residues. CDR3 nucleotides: TGTGCCTGGAGTGTACGTTCGGGAAATTCACCCCTCCACTTT. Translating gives CAWSVRSGNSPLHF.

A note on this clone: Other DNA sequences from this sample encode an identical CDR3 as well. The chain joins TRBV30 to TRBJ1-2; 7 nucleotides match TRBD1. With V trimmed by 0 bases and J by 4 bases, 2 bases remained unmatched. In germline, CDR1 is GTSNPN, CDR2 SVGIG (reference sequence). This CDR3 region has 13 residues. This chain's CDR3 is CAWSVQGTYGYTF. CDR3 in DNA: TGTGCCTGGAGTGTACAGGGGACCTATGGCTACACCTTC.

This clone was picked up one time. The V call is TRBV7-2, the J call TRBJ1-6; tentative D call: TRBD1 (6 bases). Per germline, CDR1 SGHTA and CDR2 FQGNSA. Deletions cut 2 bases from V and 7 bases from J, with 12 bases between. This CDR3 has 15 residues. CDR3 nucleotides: TGTGCCAGCAGCTTAAAATGGGGGCGGAATTCACCCCTCCACTTT. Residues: CASSLKWGRNSPLHF. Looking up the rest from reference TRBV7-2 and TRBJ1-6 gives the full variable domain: GAGVSQSPSNKVTEKGKDVELRCDPISGHTALYWYRQSLGQGLEFLIYFQGNSAPDKSGLPSDRFSAERTGGSVSTLTIQRTQQEDSAVYLCASSLKWGRNSPLHFGNGTRLTVT.

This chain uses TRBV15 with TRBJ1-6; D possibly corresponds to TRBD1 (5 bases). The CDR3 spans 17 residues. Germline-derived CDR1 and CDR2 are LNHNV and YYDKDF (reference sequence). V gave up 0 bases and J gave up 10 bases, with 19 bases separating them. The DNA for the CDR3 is TGTGCCACCAGCAGAGACCTTGCGGGGGGGACTTCATCACCCCTCCACTTT. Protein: CATSRDLAGGTSSPLHF.